A selection of T cell receptor beta chains follows, all from one sample in a study of T-cell reconstitution after alpha-beta-depleted transplantation in children. In TCRdb, the PCR reads were re-called with MiXCR into one record per CDR3 protein. There are approximately 230,000 distinct CDR3 sequences in the sample; 20% to 30% occur only once, and more than 4.5% lies in the top ten. Sequenced here: PBMCs, mostly from graft donor cells, sampled 360 days after TCRalphabeta/CD19-depleted stem cell transplant. These receptor sequences come from a female patient aged 2 to 10 who had a stem cell transplant for congenital amegakaryocytic thrombocytopenia, so the T cells may come from the graft donor. CDR3s leave out the opening cysteine and the closing phenylalanine or tryptophan. Each record gives: J gene, V gene, CDR3 protein.

TRBJ2-3	TRBV5-5	ASSFLSVADTQY
TRBJ2-3	TRBV7-3	ASSPRTSGWPQY
TRBJ1-5	TRBV12-3/TRBV12-4	ASTVGGLNQPQH
TRBJ2-2	TRBV12-3/TRBV12-4	ASSLENRGGKPGELF
TRBJ1-1	TRBV5-1	ASSVIGGQNTEAF
TRBJ2-2	TRBV4-2	ASSQESQWGANTGELF
TRBJ2-7	TRBV7-7	ASSPSDRYYEQY
TRBJ2-7	TRBV6-1	ASSIRQGSYEQY
TRBJ2-2	TRBV5-1	ASSDGRAYQTGELF
TRBJ2-3	TRBV4-2	ASSQVATGGPRDTQY
TRBJ1-2	TRBV12-3/TRBV12-4	ASSLGRAVGIYGYT
TRBJ2-4	TRBV7-8	ASSLGQGSAKNIQY
TRBJ1-2	TRBV28	ASTEAGGTGVNGYT
TRBJ2-3	TRBV29-1	SGGLAGVVDTQY
TRBJ2-7	TRBV20-1	SASSRWRGRYEQY
TRBJ2-1	TRBV5-1	ASSPVAGSRNEQF
TRBJ2-5	TRBV12-3/TRBV12-4	ASSTTSGTLRETQY
TRBJ2-2	TRBV2	ASSEWRHTGELF
TRBJ2-3	TRBV4-2	ASSQGASAAGDTQY
TRBJ2-5	TRBV20-1	SARGLFSGRMNQETQY
TRBJ1-6	TRBV5-5	ASSLLEDSPLH
TRBJ2-1	TRBV10-3	AISQRTEGPYNEQF
TRBJ2-4	TRBV11-2	ASTLGSEAKNIQY
TRBJ2-1	TRBV20-1	SAAPATRTGNEQF
TRBJ2-3	TRBV7-6	ASSRQFLRTDTQY
TRBJ2-3	TRBV29-1	SVEDSTDTQY
TRBJ2-3	TRBV11-2	ASSFRPGGLSTDTQY
TRBJ2-1	TRBV20-1	SAAAGMIASYNEQF
TRBJ2-3	TRBV27	ASRRPAFGTDTQY
TRBJ2-3	TRBV7-2	ASSLAGGRGDTQY
TRBJ2-6	TRBV5-1	ASSLGFRGSVSGANVLT
TRBJ1-1	TRBV19	ASSPGTAWANTEAF